This TCR beta chain derives from a study of T cell responses to AZD1222 COVID-19 vaccine. The wider study: Second-dose intervals of approximately 4 or approximately 12 weeks were pooled.

Germline V lookup: CDR1 MNHEY, CDR2 SVGEGT. The CDR3 has 16 residues. Trimming cost V 1 base and J 3 bases, with 10 bases left between them. The repertoire was sequenced with immunoSEQ multiplex PCR; TCRdb's copy has only in-frame clones and lacks some. The sample consists of about 78,000 clones, roughly 87% of them appearing once. To note about this clone: As yet, its antigen is unknown.

Study-wide results and limits: Donors were largely white British and mainly female; clonal diversity was possibly underestimated. Among vaccine-associated CD4 TCRs, coverage spanned spike, with dominance at 160-218 and 743-854. Reports indicate that nearly half of spike-specific TCRs are directed at unmutated variant regions.

Sample: peripheral blood, taken on day 0 of AZD1222 vaccination. V is TRBV6-2 or TRBV6-3 and J is TRBJ2-6; TRBD2 is a possible D gene (5 bases). The TCR was taken from an adult in good health. CDR3 DNA sequence: TGTGCCAGCAGTTACTGGGTGGGAGTTGGGGCCAACGTCCTGACTTTC. This gives the protein CASSYWVGVGANVLTF.